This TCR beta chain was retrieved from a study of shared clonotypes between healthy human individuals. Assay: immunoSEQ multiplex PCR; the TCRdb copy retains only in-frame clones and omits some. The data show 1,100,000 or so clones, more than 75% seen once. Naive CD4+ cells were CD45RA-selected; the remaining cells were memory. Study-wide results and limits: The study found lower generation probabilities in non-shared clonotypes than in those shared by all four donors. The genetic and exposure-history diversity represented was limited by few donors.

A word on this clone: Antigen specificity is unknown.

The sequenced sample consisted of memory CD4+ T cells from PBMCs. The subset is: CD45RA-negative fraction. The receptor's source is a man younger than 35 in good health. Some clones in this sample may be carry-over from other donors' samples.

CDR3 DNA sequence: TGTGCCAGCAGCATCGCAAACAAGAACACTGAAGCTTTCTTT. Amino acid sequence: CASSIANKNTEAFF. The chain has TRBV2 and TRBJ1-1; D not resolved. Trimming stripped 6 bases from V and 1 base from J, with 12 bases between. Per germline, CDR1 SNHLY and CDR2 FYNNEI. The CDR3 spans 14 residues. The whole variable domain, remainder taken from reference TRBV2 and TRBJ1-1, is EPEVTQTPSHQVTQMGQEVILRCVPISNHLYFYWYRQILGQKVEFLVSFYNNEISEKSEIFDDQFSVERPDGSNFTLKIRSTKLEDSAMYFCASSIANKNTEAFFGQGTRLTVV.